Each of the 17 T cell receptor beta chains below was sequenced from the same sample in a study of human T cells and chemical hapten exposure. TCRdb reprocessed the RACE reads via MiXCR and lists one record per CDR3 protein. The profile shows some 94,000 distinct CDR3 sequences, roughly 12% of them singletons. The sample's time point: patch test 1, 2 weeks after DPC sensitization. Treatment meaning: therapeutic diphenylcyclopropenone sensitization with weekly scalp DPC. The sample was whole blood, taken in connection with sensitization to the hapten diphenylcyclopropenone (DPC). The receptors shown here come from a woman aged 40 to 50 with alopecia areata. Some clones in this sample may be carry-over from other donors' samples.

This clonotype was seen ten or more times. This rearrangement joins TRBV28 to TRBJ1-1; 8 bases agree with TRBD1. Losses at the gene ends were 4 bases for V and 0 bases for J; bases not matched to a gene: 4. Germline V gene sequence: CDR1 MDHEN, CDR2 SYDVKM. The CDR3 loop spans 15 amino acids. As DNA, the CDR3 is TGTGCCAGCAGTTCCTGGACAGGGCTGAACACTGAAGCTTTCTTT. Translating it yields CASSSWTGLNTEAFF.

There are a few counts of this clonotype. The rearrangement uses TRBV27 and TRBJ1-1, with D hard to call. The germline CDR1 and CDR2 sequences are MNHEY and SMNVEV (reference sequence). V was shortened by 5 bases and J by 0 bases, with 13 bases between the two germline ends. This CDR3 region has 15 residues. Here the CDR3 DNA reads TGTGCCAGCAGTCCCCTTCCTGCAGTGAACACTGAAGCTTTCTTT. Translated, it gives CASSPLPAVNTEAFF.

In its sample, this clonotype was seen a few times. The chain joins TRBV4-3 to TRBJ2-5; maybe TRBD2 (6 bases). Trimming shortened V by 0 bases and J by 4 bases, and 9 bases separated the two germline ends. The germline gives CDR1 LGHNA, CDR2 YSLEER. The CDR3 extends over 14 amino acids. The CDR3 coding sequence is TGCGCCAGCAGCCAAGATGCGGGGCCAGAGACCCAGTACTTC. It translates to CASSQDAGPETQYF.

This clonotype was observed a single time. V is TRBV18 and J is TRBJ2-7; weak D call: TRBD2 (5 bases). CDR1 KGHSH and CDR2 LQKENI come from the germline V gene. V shed 3 bases and J shed 4 bases, with 10 bases lying between them. The CDR3 contains 13 residues. The CDR3 bases are TGTGCCAGCTCACCTGGGAGCGAGTACGAGCAGTACTTC. Encoded protein: CASSPGSEYEQYF. Using reference TRBV18 and TRBJ2-7 for the parts outside the CDR3, the full variable domain is NAGVMQNPRHLVRRRGQEARLRCSPMKGHSHVYWYRQLPEEGLKFMVYLQKENIIDESGMPKERFSAEFPKEGPSILRIQQVVRGDSAAYFCASSPGSEYEQYFGPGTRLTVT.

This clonotype was counted only a few times. The J gene is TRBJ2-7, the V gene TRBV28; 10 nucleotides match TRBD1. Germline V lookup: CDR1 MDHEN, CDR2 SYDVKM. After removal of 6 bases from V and 5 bases from J, the junction contained 4 bases not matched to a gene. There are 13 residues in the CDR3. CDR3 sequence: CASSRQGANEQYF. The CDR3 nucleotides read TGTGCCAGCAGCCGACAGGGGGCGAACGAGCAGTACTTC.

This clonotype has at least ten counts. This chain joins TRBV20-1 and TRBJ2-1; 7 bases match TRBD2. Trimming cost V 1 base and J 4 bases; bases outside gene matches: 4. Germline loops: CDR1 DFQATT, CDR2 SNEGSKA (reference sequence). The CDR3 consists of 14 residues. CDR3 sequence: CSARVPSGYNEQFF. In DNA, the CDR3 is TGCAGTGCTAGAGTCCCTAGCGGTTACAATGAGCAGTTCTTC.

This clonotype has a single count. The V call is TRBV4-1, the J call TRBJ2-1; the match to TRBD1 covers 11 bases. This CDR3 comprises 15 residues. The junction had 9 bases not matched to a gene; V was cut back by 4 bases and J by 10 bases. Looked up from germline, CDR1 is MGHRA and CDR2 is YSYEKL. CDR3 DNA sequence: TGCGCCAGCAGCCTGGCGGGGACAGGGGGAAACGAGCAGTTCTTC. It specifies CASSLAGTGGNEQFF.

In its sample, this clonotype was seen many times. This sequence joins TRBV7-2 and TRBJ2-7; D possibly corresponds to TRBD1 (6 bases). Germline assignment: CDR1 SGHTA and CDR2 FQGNSA. V was cut by 4 bases and J by 7 bases, with 14 bases left in between. CDR3 length equals 13 residues. CDR3 region: CASSYLGAAEQYF. The DNA of the CDR3 is TGTGCCAGCAGCTACCTGGGGGCGGCAGAGCAGTACTTC.

The V and J genes are TRBV29-1 and TRBJ2-5; 8 positions agree with TRBD1. The CDR3 sequence is 12 residues long. V shed 6 bases, J shed 3 bases, and the junction held 3 bases outside the gene matches. The germline V gene encodes CDR1 SQVTM and CDR2 ANQGSEA. The CDR3 nucleotides read TGCAGCGTGGGACAGGTTAAAGAGACCCAGTACTTC. This translates into CSVGQVKETQYF.

The V and J genes are TRBV28 and TRBJ2-7; no clear D. Looked up from germline, CDR1 is MDHEN and CDR2 is SYDVKM. This CDR3 region has 13 residues. V was trimmed by 3 bases and J by 0 bases, leaving 6 bases between them. The CDR3 sequence is CASSFGDSYEQYF. CDR3 DNA: TGTGCCAGCAGTTTTGGCGACTCCTACGAGCAGTACTTC.

J is TRBJ1-2 and V is TRBV28, with D possibly being TRBD1 (6 bases). Germline V lookup: CDR1 MDHEN, CDR2 SYDVKM. The CDR3 covers 15 residues. Trimming took 4 bases from V and 4 from J, leaving 16 bases between them. This CDR3 is CASSSYRVKGYGYTF. CDR3 nucleotides: TGTGCCAGCAGTTCTTACAGGGTAAAGGGCTATGGCTACACCTTC.

This clonotype came up a few times. The V call is TRBV24-1, the J call TRBJ2-3, with 7 bases that match TRBD2. Looked up from germline, CDR1 is KGHDR and CDR2 is SFDVKD. The CDR3 contains 16 residues. The V and J ends lost 1 base and 1 base, in that order; junction bases with no gene match: 4. The CDR3 DNA sequence: TGTGCCACCAGTGATTTTGCGGGGAGGGGCACAGATACGCAGTATTTT. Amino acids: CATSDFAGRGTDTQYF.

V gene TRBV7-9 combines with J gene TRBJ2-5; 8 nucleotides agree with TRBD1. Germline CDR1 reads SEHNR; CDR2 reads FQNEAQ (reference sequence). V trimming: 9 bases; J trimming: 1 base; junction bases outside the gene matches: 10. The CDR3 sequence is 15 residues long. The CDR3 DNA is TGTGCCAGTACCAGGGGGCTAATACTCCAAGAGACCCAGTACTTC. It encodes CASTRGLILQETQYF.

This clonotype was detected ten times or more. This sequence joins TRBV20-1 and TRBJ2-3; TRBD1 might be the D (5 bases). This CDR3 comprises 13 residues. V was cut by 3 bases and J by 0 bases, with 7 bases left in between. Germline V gene sequence: CDR1 DFQATT, CDR2 SNEGSKA (reference sequence). CDR3 bases: TGCAGTGCTAGGGGGCGGAGCACAGATACGCAGTATTTT. Its protein product is CSARGRSTDTQYF.

This clonotype was seen many times. The gene calls are TRBV11-2 and TRBJ2-1; 8 bases match TRBD2. This CDR3 has 18 amino acids. Germline lookup yields CDR1 SGHAT and CDR2 FQNNGV. V shed 5 bases, J shed 0 bases, and the junction held 12 bases outside the gene matches. DNA for the CDR3: TGTGCCAGCAGCGTCCGAGCGGGAGCGGGGAGCTCCTACAATGAGCAGTTCTTC. Its protein is CASSVRAGAGSSYNEQFF.

This clonotype was seen only a few times. The chain is built from TRBV15 and TRBJ2-3; a possible D gene is TRBD2 (5 bases). The CDR3 runs 16 residues. V lost 1 base and J lost 6, with 17 bases in between. The germline V gene has CDR1 LNHNV and CDR2 YYDKDF (reference sequence). CDR3 DNA sequence: TGTGCCACCAGCAGAGGTGGTACAGCCCGCGGGGATACGCAGTATTTT. It encodes CATSRGGTARGDTQYF.

The chain joins TRBV29-1 to TRBJ2-1; the match to TRBD2 covers 10 bases. The CDR3 is 15 amino acids. Trimming took 4 bases from V and 1 from J; bases not matched to a gene: 4. Germline V gives CDR1 SQVTM, CDR2 ANQGSEA. CDR3 sequence: CSVGLAGLSYNEQFF. CDR3 sequence (DNA): TGCAGCGTTGGACTAGCGGGTTTGTCCTACAATGAGCAGTTCTTC.